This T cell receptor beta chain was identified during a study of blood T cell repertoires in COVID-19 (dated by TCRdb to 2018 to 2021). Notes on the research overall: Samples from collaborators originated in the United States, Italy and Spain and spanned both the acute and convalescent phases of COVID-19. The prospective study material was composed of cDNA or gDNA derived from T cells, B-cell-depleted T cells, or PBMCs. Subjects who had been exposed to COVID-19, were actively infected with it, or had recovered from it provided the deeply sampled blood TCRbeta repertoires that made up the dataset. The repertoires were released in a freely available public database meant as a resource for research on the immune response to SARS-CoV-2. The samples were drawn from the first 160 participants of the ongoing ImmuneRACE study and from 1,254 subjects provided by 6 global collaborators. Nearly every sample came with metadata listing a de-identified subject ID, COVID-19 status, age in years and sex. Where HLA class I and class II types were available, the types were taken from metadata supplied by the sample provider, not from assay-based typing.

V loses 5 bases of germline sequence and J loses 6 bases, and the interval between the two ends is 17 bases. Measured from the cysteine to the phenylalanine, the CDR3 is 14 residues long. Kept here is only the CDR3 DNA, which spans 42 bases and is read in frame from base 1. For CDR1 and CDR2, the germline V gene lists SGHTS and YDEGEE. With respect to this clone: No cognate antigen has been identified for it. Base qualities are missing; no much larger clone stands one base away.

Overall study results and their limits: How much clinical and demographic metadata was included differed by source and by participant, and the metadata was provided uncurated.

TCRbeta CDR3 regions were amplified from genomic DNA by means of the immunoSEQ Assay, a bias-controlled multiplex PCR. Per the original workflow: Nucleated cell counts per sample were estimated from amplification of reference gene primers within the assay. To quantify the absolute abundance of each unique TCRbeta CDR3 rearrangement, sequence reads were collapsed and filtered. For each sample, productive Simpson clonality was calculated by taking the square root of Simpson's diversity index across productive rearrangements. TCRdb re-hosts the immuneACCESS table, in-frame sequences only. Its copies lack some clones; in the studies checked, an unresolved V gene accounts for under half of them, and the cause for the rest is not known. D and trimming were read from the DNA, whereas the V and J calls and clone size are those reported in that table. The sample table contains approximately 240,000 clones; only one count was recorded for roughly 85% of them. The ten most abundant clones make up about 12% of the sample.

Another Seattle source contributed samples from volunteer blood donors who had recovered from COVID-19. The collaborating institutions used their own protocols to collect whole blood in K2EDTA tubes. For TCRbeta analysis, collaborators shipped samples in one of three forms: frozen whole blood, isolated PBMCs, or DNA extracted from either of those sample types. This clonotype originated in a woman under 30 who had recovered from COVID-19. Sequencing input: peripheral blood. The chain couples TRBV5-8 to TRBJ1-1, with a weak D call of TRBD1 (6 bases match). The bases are TGTGCCAGCAGTTATCAGGGGCGGGGGGCTGAAGCTTTCTTT. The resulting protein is CASSYQGRGAEAFF. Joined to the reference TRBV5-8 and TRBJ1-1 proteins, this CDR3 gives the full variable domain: EAGVTQSPTHLIKTRGQQATLRCSPISGHTSVYWYQQALGLGLQFLLWYDEGEERNRGNFPPRFSGRQFPNYSSELNVNALELEDSALYLCASSYQGRGAEAFFGQGTRLTVV.